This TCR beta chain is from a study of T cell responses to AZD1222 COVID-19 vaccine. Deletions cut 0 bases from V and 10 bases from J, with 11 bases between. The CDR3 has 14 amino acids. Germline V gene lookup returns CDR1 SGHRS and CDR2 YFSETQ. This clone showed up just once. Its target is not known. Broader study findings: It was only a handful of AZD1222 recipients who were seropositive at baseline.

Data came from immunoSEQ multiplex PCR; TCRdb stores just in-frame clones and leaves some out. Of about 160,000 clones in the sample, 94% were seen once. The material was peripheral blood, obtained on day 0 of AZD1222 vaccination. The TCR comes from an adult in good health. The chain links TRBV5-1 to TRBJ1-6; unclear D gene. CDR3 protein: CASSLAGKGSPLHF. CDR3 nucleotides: TGCGCCAGCAGCTTGGCTGGGAAGGGCTCACCCCTCCACTTT.